A selection of T cell receptor beta chains follows, all from one sample in a study of immune heterogeneity within non-small cell lung tumors. TCRdb processed the multiplex PCR reads anew with MiXCR; each CDR3 protein has one entry. The table lists 20,000 to 25,000 distinct CDR3 sequences, approximately 30% of them singletons. What was sequenced was lung tumor tissue. The origin of the receptors is a middle-aged man with non-small cell lung cancer. The CDR3 runs from the conserved cysteine through the conserved F or W.

j_call v_call cdr3_aa
TRBJ1-5 TRBV20-1 CSAIPGPSYQPQHF
TRBJ2-6 TRBV5-1 CASSLGNSGANVMTF
TRBJ1-2 TRBV20-1 CSATVGQADNYGYTF
TRBJ1-4 TRBV14 CASSSQQGMGEEKLFF
TRBJ2-1 TRBV27 CASRSYNEQFF
TRBJ1-6 TRBV20-1 CSATYKARGYNSPLHF
TRBJ2-5 TRBV9 CASSVGGPRETQYF
TRBJ2-4 TRBV20-1 CSASPRLAGGFIAKNIQYF
TRBJ1-4 TRBV9 CASSVAAATNEKLFF
TRBJ1-2 TRBV19 CASRGTQGGGDGYTF
TRBJ2-7 TRBV5-1 CATRTGGGYEQYF
TRBJ2-5 TRBV5-1 CASSSSAGGPGETQYF
TRBJ2-7 TRBV5-1 CASSLEGGSYEQYF
TRBJ2-7 TRBV11-3 CASSLERLGTSGTYEQYF
TRBJ2-7 TRBV5-1 CASSWGQGVYEQYF
TRBJ1-5 TRBV4-1 CASSPSGRVTGEQPQHF
TRBJ2-6 TRBV3-1 CASSQTSGTGANVLTF
TRBJ1-6 TRBV10-3 CAISDPGTGGSPLHF
TRBJ2-3 TRBV20-1 CSASSSGRAGSTDTQYF
TRBJ2-7 TRBV11-1 CASSSIPGQGKDEQYF
TRBJ1-5 TRBV24-1 CATSDSGTGKYQPQHF
TRBJ2-1 TRBV19 CASSLGLLAGQFF
TRBJ1-6 TRBV7-9 CASSLGDFISENSPLHF
TRBJ1-1 TRBV7-3 CASSEDSHTEAFF
TRBJ1-2 TRBV5-5 CASSLSGPTYGYTF
TRBJ1-6 TRBV30 CAWSVRAGVANCNSPLHF
TRBJ2-1 TRBV6-2/TRBV6-3 CASRSTGYNEQFF
TRBJ2-4 TRBV2 CASAQREANIQYF
TRBJ2-2 TRBV15 CATSRDPGGFTGELFF
TRBJ2-7 TRBV5-1 CASSLLQSGPREQYF